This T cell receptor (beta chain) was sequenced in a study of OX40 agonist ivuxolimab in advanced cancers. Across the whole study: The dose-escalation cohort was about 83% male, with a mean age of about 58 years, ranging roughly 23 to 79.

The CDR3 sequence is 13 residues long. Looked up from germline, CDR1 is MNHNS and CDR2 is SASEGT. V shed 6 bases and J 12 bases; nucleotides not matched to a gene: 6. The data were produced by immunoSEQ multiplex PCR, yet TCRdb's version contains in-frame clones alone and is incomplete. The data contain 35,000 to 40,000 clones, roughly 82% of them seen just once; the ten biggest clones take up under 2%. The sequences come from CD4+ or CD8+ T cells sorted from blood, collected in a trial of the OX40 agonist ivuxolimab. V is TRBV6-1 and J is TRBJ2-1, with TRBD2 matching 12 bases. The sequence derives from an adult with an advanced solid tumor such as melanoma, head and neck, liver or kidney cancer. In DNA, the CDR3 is TGTGCCAGCAGAACTAGCGGGGGGAGCGTGCAGTTCTTC. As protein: CASRTSGGSVQFF.